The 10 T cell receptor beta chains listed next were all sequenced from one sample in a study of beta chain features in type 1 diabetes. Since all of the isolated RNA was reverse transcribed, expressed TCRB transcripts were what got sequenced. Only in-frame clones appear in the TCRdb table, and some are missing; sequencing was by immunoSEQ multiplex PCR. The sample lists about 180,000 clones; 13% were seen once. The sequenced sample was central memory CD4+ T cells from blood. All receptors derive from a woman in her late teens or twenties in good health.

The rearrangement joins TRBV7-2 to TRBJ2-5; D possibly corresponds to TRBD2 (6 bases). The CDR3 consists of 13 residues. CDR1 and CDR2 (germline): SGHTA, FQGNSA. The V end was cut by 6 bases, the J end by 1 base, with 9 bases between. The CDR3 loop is CASRDYPQETQYF. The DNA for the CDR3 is TGTGCCAGCAGGGACTACCCCCAAGAGACCCAGTACTTC.

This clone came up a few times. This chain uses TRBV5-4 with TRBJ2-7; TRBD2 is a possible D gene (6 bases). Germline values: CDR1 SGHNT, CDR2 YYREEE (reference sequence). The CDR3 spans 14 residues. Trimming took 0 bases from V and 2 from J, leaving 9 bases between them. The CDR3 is CASSLAAGPYEQYF. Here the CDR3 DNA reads TGTGCCAGCAGCTTGGCGGCGGGGCCCTACGAGCAGTACTTC. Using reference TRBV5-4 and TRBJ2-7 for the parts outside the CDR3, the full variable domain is ETGVTQSPTHLIKTRGQQVTLRCSSQSGHNTVSWYQQALGQGPQFIFQYYREEENGRGNFPPRFSGLQFPNYSSELNVNALELDDSALYLCASSLAAGPYEQYFGPGTRLTVT.

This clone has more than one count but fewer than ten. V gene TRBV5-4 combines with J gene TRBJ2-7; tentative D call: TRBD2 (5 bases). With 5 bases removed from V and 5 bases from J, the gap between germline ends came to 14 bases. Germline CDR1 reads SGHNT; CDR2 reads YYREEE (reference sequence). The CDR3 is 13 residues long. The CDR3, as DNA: TGTGCCAGCAGTCGACCGGGATTCCACGAGCAGTACTTC. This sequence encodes CASSRPGFHEQYF.

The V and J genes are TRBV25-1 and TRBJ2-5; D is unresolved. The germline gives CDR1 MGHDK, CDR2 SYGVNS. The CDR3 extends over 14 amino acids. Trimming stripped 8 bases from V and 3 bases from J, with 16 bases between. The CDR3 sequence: CASGPMGVEETQYF. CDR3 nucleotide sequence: TGTGCCAGCGGCCCCATGGGCGTAGAAGAGACCCAGTACTTC.

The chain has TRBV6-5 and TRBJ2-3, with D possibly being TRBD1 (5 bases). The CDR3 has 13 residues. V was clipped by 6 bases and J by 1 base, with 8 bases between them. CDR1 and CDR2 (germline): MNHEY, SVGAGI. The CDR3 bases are TGTGCCAGCAGGAAGACAGGCACAGATACGCAGTATTTT. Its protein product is CASRKTGTDTQYF.

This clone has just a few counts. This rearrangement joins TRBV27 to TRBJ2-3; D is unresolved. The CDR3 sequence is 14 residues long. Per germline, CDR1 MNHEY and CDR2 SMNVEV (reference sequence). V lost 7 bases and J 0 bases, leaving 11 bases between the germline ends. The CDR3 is CASIGYRSTDTQYF. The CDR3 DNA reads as TGTGCCAGCATCGGTTATCGTAGCACAGATACGCAGTATTTT.

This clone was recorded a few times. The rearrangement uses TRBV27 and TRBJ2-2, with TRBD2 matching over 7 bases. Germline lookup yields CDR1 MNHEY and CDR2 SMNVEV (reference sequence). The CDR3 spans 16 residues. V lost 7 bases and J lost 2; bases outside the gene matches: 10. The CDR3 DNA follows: TGTGCCAGCACCCCACCACTAGCGATTAACACCGGGGAGCTGTTTTTT. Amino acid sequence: CASTPPLAINTGELFF.

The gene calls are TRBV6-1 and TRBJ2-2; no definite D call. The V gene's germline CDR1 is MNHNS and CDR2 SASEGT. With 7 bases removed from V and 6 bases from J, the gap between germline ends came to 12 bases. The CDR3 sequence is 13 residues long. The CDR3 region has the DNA TGTGCCAGCACTCAGGAAACCTCCGGGGAGCTGTTTTTT. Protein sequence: CASTQETSGELFF.

The CDR3 sequence is CASSGQQGNTEAFF. In DNA form, the CDR3 reads TGTGCCAGCAGTGGCCAACAGGGGAACACTGAAGCTTTCTTT. The chain combines TRBV6-1 with TRBJ1-1, with a tentative D call TRBD1 (6 bases). The CDR3 covers 14 residues. Germline CDR1 MNHNS, CDR2 SASEGT. The V end was cut by 4 bases, the J end by 1 base, with 10 bases between.

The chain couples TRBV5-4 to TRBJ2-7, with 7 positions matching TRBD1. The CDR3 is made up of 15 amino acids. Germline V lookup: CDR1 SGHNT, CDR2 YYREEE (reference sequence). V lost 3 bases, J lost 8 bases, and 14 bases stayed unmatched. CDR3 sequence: CASSSGTDTGQQQYF. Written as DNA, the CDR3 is TGTGCCAGCAGCTCAGGAACTGACACGGGACAGCAGCAGTACTTC.